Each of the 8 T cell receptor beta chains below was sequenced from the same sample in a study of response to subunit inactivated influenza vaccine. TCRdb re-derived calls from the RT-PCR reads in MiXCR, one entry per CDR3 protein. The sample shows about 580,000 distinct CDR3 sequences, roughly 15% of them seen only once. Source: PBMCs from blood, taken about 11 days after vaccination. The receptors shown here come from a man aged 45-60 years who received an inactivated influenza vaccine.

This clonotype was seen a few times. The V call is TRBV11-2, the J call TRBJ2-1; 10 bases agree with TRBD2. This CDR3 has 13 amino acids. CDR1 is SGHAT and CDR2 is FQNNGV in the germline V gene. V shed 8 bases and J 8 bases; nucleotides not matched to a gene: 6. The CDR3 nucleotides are TGTGCCAGCGAAGCGGGGGGGCCCTATGAGCAGTTCTTC. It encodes CASEAGGPYEQFF.

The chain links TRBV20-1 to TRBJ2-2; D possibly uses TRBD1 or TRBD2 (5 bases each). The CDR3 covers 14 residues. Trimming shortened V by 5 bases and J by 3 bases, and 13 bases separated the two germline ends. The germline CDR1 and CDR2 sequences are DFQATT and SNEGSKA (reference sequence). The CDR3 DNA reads TGCAGTGCTCTTAGGGACCCCTACACCGGGGAGCTGTTTTTT. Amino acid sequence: CSALRDPYTGELFF.

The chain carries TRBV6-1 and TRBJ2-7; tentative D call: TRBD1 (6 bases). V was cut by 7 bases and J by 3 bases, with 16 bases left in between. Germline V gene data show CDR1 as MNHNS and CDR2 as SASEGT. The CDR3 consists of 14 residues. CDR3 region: CASKPGARVYEQYF. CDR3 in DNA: TGTGCCAGCAAACCAGGGGCAAGGGTCTACGAGCAGTACTTC.

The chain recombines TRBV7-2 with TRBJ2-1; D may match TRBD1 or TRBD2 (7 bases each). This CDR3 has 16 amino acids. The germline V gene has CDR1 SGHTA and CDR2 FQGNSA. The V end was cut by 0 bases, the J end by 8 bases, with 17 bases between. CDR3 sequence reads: CTSSLARTRGPDEQFF. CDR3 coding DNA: TGTACCAGCAGCTTAGCGAGGACTAGGGGGCCAGATGAGCAGTTCTTC.

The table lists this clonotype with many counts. The CDR3 coding sequence is TGTGCCAGCAGTTTAGGGAGGGGGTCGAGCACCGGGGAGCTGTTTTTT. Translating it yields CASSLGRGSSTGELFF. This chain joins TRBV12-3 or TRBV12-4 and TRBJ2-2; D tentatively reads TRBD1 or TRBD2 (6 bases each). The CDR3 extends over 16 amino acids. V dropped 1 base and J dropped 4 bases, with 13 bases sitting between them.

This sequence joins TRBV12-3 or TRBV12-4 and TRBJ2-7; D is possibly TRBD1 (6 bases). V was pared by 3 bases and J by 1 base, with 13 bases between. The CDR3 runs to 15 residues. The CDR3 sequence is CASSFSGAGSYEQYF. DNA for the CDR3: TGTGCCAGCAGTTTTTCAGGGGCCGGGTCCTACGAGCAGTACTTC.

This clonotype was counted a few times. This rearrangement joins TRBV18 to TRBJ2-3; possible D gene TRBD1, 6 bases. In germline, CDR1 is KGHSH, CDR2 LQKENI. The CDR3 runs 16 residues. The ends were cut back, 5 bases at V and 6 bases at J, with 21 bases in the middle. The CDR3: CASSLLGHSLGDTQYF. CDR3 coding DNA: TGTGCCAGCTCATTACTGGGACATAGTCTCGGGGATACGCAGTATTTT.

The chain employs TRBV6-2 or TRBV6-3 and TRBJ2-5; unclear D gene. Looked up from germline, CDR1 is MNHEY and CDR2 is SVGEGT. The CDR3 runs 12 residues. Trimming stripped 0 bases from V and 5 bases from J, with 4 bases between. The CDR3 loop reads CASSYSRETQYF. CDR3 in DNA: TGTGCCAGCAGTTACTCGAGGGAGACCCAGTACTTC.